This T cell receptor (beta chain) was sequenced in a study of identifying expanded T cells in peripheral blood (dated by TCRdb to about 2019). For the study in its entirety: Technical replicates were generated by sequencing separate aliquots of the same genomic DNA pool, and four replicates were compared pairwise. Summary of the overall study and its limitations: Across all healthy-donor time intervals, the beta-binomial model significantly lowered both the number of clones called differentially abundant and the false-positive rate. Approximately 1.2 differentially abundant clones were flagged by the binomial model between technical replicates, whereas about 15 and 19 were flagged over approximately two weeks and four weeks, respectively. The authors expected biological variance in healthy repertoires might increase further over much longer intervals such as months to years. In all healthy donors, the variance in clone template counts between samples taken 2 to 3 weeks apart rose significantly as total template count increased.

Comments on this clone: It has no known antigen specificity. Per-base qualities were not stored, and no clone one base away is much larger.

The immunoSEQ Assay, which uses bias-controlled multiplex PCR amplification of genomic DNA, was used to profile TCRbeta CDR3 regions. The source study handled its data this way. The absolute abundance of each unique TCRbeta CDR3 region was quantified after sequences were collapsed and filtered. Differential abundance was tested with two models: a binomial (Fisher-equivalent) model and a beta-binomial model that adds time-dependent variance fitted from healthy donors. Clones with fewer than 5 combined templates were removed, and a clone was called differentially abundant if the clone's Benjamini-Hochberg FDR was below 0.01. The form v = (b*log(k)+a)^2 was used to model beta-binomial variance as a function of total template count across the two samples. TCRdb stores this immuneACCESS table with in-frame sequences only. Part of the clones is absent; in the studies checked, under half of the shortfall reflects unresolved V genes, and no reason is known for the rest. V, J and clone size were drawn from that table, and D and trimming were deduced from the DNA. This sample has 75,000 to 90,000 clones in its table, and 70% to 90% of those were observed once. The top ten hold approximately 7% of the sample.

During the collection period, no immune events, such as infections, were documented for the healthy donors. To calibrate time-dependent variance in a beta-binomial model of T-cell clone differential abundance, blood repertoires from healthy donors were used as a training cohort. The training cohort comprised about ten healthy donors, 3 female and 7 male. Donor ages ranged from roughly 29 to 64 years, with an average of around 45 years. Obtained from a commercial supplier, whole blood was collected from each healthy donor at three time points set approximately two weeks apart. For immunosequencing, genomic DNA was extracted from unsorted whole blood. The TCR sequence derives from a person between 18 and 75 years old in good health. The sample was blood.

CDR3 sequence: CASSLGGPSATNEKLFF. The nucleotide sequence reads TGCGCCAGCAGCTTGGGCGGGCCGTCTGCAACTAATGAAAAACTGTTTTTT. The chain was built from TRBV5-1 and TRBJ1-4; the D segment cannot be called with confidence. The germline V gene encodes CDR1 SGHRS and CDR2 YFSETQ. Cut back by 0 bases and 0 bases, the V and J ends lie 12 bases apart. Inclusive of the bounding cysteine and phenylalanine, the CDR3 is 17 residues long. The DNA shown is the 51-base CDR3, in frame from base 1.